This record covers a single T cell receptor (beta chain). Its specificity is unknown. This sample was taken from a study of T cells in women clearing cervical HPV infection. Repertoires were generated with immunoSEQ multiplex PCR, while TCRdb's copy carries only in-frame clones and drops some. This listing includes about 26,000 clones. General study findings and limits: CIN3+ cases had significantly higher TCR repertoire richness than controls, but evenness did not differ.

Sequences were obtained from blood buffy coat. The sequence was obtained from a woman between 18 and 75 years old with a cervical HPV16 infection that either progressed to CIN3+ or cleared (not recorded which).

The CDR3 spells CASSELERGDRVNTEAFF. The DNA read from the CDR3 is TGCGCCAGCAGTGAGCTGGAGAGGGGGGACAGGGTGAACACTGAA. The chain has TRBV10-1 and TRBJ1-1, with 9 bases aligning to TRBD1. The read finishes 3 residues shy of the CDR3 end, and the germline J gene is used to complete it. Germline loops: CDR1 WNHNN, CDR2 SYGVQD (reference sequence). The CDR3 is made up of 18 amino acids. V dropped 2 bases and J dropped 0; count of bases not matched to a gene: 10.